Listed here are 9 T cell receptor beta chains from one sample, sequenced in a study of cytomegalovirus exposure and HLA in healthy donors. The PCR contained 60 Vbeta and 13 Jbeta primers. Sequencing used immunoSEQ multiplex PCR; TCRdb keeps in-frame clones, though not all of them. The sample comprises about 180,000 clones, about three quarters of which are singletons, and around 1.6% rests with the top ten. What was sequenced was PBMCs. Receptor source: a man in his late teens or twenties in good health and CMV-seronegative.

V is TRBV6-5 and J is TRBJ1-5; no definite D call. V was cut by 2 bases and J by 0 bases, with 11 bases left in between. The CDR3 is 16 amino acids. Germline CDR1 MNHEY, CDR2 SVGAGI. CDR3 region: CASSYPAGVSNQPQHF. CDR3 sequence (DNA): TGTGCCAGCAGTTACCCCGCCGGGGTTAGCAATCAGCCCCAGCATTTT.

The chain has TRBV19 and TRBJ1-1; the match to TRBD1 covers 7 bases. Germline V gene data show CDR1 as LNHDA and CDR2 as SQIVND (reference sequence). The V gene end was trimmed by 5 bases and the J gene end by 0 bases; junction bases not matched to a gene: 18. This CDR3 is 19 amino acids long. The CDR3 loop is CASSAGLRQGVTLNTEAFF. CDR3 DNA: TGTGCCAGTAGTGCCGGCCTCCGGCAGGGGGTAACCCTGAACACTGAAGCTTTCTTT.

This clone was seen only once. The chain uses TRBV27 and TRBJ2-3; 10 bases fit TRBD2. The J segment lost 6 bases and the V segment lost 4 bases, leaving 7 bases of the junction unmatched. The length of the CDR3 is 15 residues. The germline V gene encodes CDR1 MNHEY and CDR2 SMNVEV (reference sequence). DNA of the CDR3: TGTGCCAGCAGTTGGGAAATAGCGGGAGGCGATACGCAGTATTTT. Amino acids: CASSWEIAGGDTQYF.

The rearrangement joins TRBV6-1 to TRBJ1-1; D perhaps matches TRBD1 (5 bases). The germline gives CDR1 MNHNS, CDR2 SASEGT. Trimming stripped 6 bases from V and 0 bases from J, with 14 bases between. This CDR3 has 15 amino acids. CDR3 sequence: CASSDWGRLNTEAFF. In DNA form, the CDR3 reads TGTGCCAGCAGCGACTGGGGCAGACTGAACACTGAAGCTTTCTTT.

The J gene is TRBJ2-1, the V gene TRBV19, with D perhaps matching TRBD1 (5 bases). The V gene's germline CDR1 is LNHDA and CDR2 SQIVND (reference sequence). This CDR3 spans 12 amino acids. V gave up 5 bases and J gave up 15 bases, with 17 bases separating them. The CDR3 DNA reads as TGTGCCAGTAGTGGTAGACAGTACACGTCGTTCTTC. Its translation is CASSGRQYTSFF.

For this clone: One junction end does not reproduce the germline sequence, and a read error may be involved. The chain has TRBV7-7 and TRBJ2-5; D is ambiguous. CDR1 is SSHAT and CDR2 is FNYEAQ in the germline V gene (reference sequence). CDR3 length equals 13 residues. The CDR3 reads CASSQKILGTQYF. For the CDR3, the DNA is TGTGCTAGCAGCCAAAAGATTCTCGGGACCCAGTACTTC.

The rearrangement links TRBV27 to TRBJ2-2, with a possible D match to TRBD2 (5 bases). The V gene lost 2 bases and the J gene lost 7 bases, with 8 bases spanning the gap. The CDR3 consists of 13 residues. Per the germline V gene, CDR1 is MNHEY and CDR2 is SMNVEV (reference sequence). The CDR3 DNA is TGTGCCAGCAGTTTAGGGAGTCACGGGGAGCTGTTTTTT. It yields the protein CASSLGSHGELFF.

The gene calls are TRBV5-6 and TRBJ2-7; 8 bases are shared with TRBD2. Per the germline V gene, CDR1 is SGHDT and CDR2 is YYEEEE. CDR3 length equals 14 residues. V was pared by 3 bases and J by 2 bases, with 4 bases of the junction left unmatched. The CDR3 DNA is TGTGCCAGCAGCTCTTCAGCGGGAGCCTACGAGCAGTACTTC. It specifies CASSSSAGAYEQYF.

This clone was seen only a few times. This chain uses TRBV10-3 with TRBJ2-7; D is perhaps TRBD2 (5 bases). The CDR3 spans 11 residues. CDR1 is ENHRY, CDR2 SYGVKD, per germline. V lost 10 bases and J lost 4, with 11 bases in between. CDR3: CATSEGYEQYF. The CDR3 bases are TGTGCCACCTCTGAGGGTTACGAGCAGTACTTC.